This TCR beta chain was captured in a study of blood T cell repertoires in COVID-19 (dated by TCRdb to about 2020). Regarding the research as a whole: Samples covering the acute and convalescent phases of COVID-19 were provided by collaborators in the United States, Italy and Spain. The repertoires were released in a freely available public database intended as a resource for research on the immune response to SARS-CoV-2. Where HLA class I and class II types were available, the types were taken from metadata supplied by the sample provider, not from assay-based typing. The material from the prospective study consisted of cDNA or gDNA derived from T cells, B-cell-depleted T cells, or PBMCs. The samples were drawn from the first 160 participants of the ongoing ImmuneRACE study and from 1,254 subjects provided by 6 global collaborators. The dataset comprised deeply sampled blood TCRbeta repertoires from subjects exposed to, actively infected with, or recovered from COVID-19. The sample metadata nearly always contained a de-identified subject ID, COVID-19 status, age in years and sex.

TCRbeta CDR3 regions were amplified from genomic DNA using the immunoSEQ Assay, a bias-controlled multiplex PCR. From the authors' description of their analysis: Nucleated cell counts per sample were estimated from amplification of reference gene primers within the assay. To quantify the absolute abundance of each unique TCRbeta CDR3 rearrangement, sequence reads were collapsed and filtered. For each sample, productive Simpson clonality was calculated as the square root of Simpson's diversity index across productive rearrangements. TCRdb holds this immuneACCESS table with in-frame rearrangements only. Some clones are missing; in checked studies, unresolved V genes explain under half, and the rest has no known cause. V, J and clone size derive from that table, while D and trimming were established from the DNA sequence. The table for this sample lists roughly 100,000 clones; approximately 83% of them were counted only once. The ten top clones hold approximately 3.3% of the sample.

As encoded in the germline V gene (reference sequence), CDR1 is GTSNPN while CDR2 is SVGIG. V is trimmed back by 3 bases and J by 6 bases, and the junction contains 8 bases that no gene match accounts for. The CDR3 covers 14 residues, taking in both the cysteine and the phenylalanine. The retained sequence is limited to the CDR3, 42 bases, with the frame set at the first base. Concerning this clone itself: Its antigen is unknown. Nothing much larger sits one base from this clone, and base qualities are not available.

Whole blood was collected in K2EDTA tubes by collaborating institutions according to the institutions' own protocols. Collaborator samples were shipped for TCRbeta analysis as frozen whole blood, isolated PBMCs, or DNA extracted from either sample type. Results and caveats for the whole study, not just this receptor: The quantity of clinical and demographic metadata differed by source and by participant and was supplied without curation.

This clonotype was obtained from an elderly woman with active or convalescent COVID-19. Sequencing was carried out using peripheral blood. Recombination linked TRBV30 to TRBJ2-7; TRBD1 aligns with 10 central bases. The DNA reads TGTGCCTGGAGAAAGAAACGGGACAGGGGCGAGCAGTACTTC. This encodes CAWRKKRDRGEQYF.